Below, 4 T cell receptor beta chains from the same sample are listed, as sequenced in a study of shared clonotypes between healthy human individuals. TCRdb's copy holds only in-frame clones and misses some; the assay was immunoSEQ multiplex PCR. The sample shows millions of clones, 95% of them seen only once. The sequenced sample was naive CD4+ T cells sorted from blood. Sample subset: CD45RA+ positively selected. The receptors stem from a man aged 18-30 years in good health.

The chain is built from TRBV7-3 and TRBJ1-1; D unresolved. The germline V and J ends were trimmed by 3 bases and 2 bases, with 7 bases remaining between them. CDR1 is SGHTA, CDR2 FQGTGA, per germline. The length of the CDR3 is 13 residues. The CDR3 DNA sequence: TGTGCCAGCAGCTTGCTCAGAAACACTGAAGCTTTCTTT. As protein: CASSLLRNTEAFF.

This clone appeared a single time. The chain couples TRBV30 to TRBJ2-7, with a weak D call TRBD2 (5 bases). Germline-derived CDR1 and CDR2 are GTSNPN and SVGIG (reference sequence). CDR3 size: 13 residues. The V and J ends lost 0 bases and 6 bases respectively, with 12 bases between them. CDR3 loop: CAWSVGRAGEQYF. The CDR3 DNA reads TGTGCCTGGAGTGTGGGAAGGGCGGGCGAGCAGTACTTC.

The CDR3 region has the DNA TGTGCCAGTAGTATAGACCGGGACAGGGCGAATTCACCCCTCCACTTT. Translation: CASSIDRDRANSPLHF. V gene TRBV19 combines with J gene TRBJ1-6; 9 nucleotides match TRBD1. V trimming: 0 bases; J trimming: 7 bases; junction bases outside the gene matches: 4. Germline V gene sequence: CDR1 LNHDA, CDR2 SQIVND (reference sequence). CDR3 size: 16 residues.

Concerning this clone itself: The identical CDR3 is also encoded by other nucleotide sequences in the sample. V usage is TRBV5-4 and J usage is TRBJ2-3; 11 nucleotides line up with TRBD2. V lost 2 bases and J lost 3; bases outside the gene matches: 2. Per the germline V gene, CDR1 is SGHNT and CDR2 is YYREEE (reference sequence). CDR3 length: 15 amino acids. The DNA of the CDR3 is TGTGCCAGCAGCTTCCCTAGCGGGGGGACAGATACGCAGTATTTT. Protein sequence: CASSFPSGGTDTQYF. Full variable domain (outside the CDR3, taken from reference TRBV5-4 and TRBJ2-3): ETGVTQSPTHLIKTRGQQVTLRCSSQSGHNTVSWYQQALGQGPQFIFQYYREEENGRGNFPPRFSGLQFPNYSSELNVNALELDDSALYLCASSFPSGGTDTQYFGPGTRLTVL.